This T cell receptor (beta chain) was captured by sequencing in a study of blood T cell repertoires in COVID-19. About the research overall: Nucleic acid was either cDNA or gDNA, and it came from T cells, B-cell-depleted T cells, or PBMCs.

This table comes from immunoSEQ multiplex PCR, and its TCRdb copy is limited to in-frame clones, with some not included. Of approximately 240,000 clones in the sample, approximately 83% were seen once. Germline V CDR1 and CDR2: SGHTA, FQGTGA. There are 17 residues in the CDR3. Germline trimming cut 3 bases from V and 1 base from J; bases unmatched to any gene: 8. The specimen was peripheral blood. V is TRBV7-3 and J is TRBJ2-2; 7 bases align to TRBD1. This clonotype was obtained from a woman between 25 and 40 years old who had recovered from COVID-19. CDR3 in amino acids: CASSFFPGQMNTGELFF. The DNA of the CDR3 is TGTGCCAGCAGCTTCTTCCCGGGACAGATGAACACCGGGGAGCTGTTTTTT. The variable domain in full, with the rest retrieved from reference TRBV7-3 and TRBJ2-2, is GAGVSQTPSNKVTEKGKYVELRCDPISGHTALYWYRQSLGQGPEFLIYFQGTGAADDSGLPNDRFFAVRPEGSVSTLKIQRTERGDSAVYLCASSFFPGQMNTGELFFGEGSRLTVL.